This T cell receptor beta chain is from a study of T cells in Graves' hyperthyroidism and ophthalmopathy. Study-wide findings and caveats: Within blood appeared most thyroid clonotypes that had expanded above 0.001.

This clonotype was picked up many times. The target antigen is unknown. Using RNA transcripts as the source, TCR beta CDR3 regions were amplified. An initial round of RT-PCR targeting the TCR CDR3 relied on the HTBI primer set. MiXCR, run by TCRdb on the multiplex PCR reads, gives a single entry per CDR3 protein. In the table there are about half a million distinct CDR3 sequences, around 24% of which are singletons. The CDR3 has 15 residues. V was cut by 3 bases and J by 5 bases, with 19 bases left in between. Germline V gives CDR1 DFQATT, CDR2 SNEGSKA (reference sequence). This receptor was obtained from a woman aged 25-40 years with Graves' ophthalmopathy. The J gene is TRBJ1-1, the V gene TRBV20-1; tentatively, D is TRBD1 (6 bases). The sample comprised blood. The CDR3 region is CSARDPPGARTEAFF. CDR3 bases: TGCAGTGCTAGGGACCCACCAGGGGCGAGGACTGAAGCTTTCTTT.